The 10 T cell receptor beta chains given below trace back to one sample, sequenced in a study of Graves' ophthalmopathy and Graves' hyperthyroidism. RNA transcripts were the source from which TCR beta CDR3 regions were amplified. Investigators did first-round RT-PCR with HTBI primers, then second-round multiplex PCR. TCRdb re-derived calls from the multiplex PCR reads in MiXCR, one entry per CDR3 protein. The sample carries just over 600,000 distinct CDR3 sequences, roughly 20% recorded once. The specimen sequenced was peripheral blood. These receptor sequences come from a woman between 18 and 30 years old with stable Graves' hyperthyroidism. Some clones in this sample may be carry-over from other donors' samples.

J is TRBJ2-7 and V is TRBV20-1, with D tentatively TRBD1 (6 bases). Trimming shortened V by 6 bases and J by 0 bases, and 12 bases separated the two germline ends. Looked up from germline, CDR1 is DFQATT and CDR2 is SNEGSKA (reference sequence). The CDR3 sequence is 13 residues long. CDR3 DNA sequence: TGCAGTGCCCCACTGGACAGCTCCTACGAGCAGTACTTC. Amino acid sequence: CSAPLDSSYEQYF.

This clonotype has only a few counts. V gene TRBV12-3 or TRBV12-4 combines with J gene TRBJ1-2; D remains ambiguous. The germline V and J ends were trimmed by 2 bases and 4 bases, with 14 bases remaining between them. The CDR3 extends over 15 amino acids. This CDR3 is CASSLFGNPLYGYTF. Written as DNA, the CDR3 is TGTGCCAGCAGTTTATTCGGCAACCCCCTCTATGGCTACACCTTC.

About this clonotype: The CDR3 does not end in the conserved phenylalanine or tryptophan, so this is likely a read error. The chain joins TRBV25-1 to TRBJ1-1, with D perhaps matching TRBD1 (5 bases). This CDR3 has 12 amino acids. Germline loops: CDR1 MGHDK, CDR2 SYGVNS. The CDR3 is CACSESGSEAFV. The CDR3 region has the DNA TGTGCCTGCAGTGAATCAGGGTCTGAAGCTTTCGTT.

This clonotype was recorded at least ten times. This rearrangement joins TRBV6-1 to TRBJ2-7, with D perhaps TRBD2 (5 bases). Germline V lookup: CDR1 MNHNS, CDR2 SASEGT. CDR3 length: 11 residues. The V gene lost 8 bases and the J gene lost 1 base, with 6 bases spanning the gap. The CDR3 reads CASGLSYEQYF. CDR3 bases: TGTGCCAGCGGACTTTCCTACGAGCAGTACTTC.

This clonotype was found once. The chain joins TRBV30 to TRBJ2-2; no firm D call. The germline CDR1 and CDR2 sequences are GTSNPN and SVGIG (reference sequence). V was pared by 0 bases and J by 5 bases, with 4 bases between. This CDR3 has 12 amino acids. CDR3 residues: CAWSVETGELFF. The CDR3 DNA reads as TGTGCCTGGAGTGTGGAGACCGGGGAGCTGTTTTTT.

The chain links TRBV6-1 to TRBJ2-7; D may correspond to TRBD1 or TRBD2 (5 bases each). The length of the CDR3 is 13 residues. Per the germline V gene, CDR1 is MNHNS and CDR2 is SASEGT. With 4 bases removed from V and 3 bases from J, the gap between germline ends came to 10 bases. The CDR3 sequence: CASSGGKGYEQYF. The CDR3, as DNA: TGTGCCAGCAGTGGGGGGAAGGGCTACGAGCAGTACTTC.

The rearrangement joins TRBV14 to TRBJ2-7; a weak D match, TRBD1 (7 bases). Germline CDR1 and CDR2: SGHDN and FVKESK. The CDR3 is 14 amino acids. Trimming removed 2 bases from V and 2 bases from J, with 10 bases in between. CDR3 sequence (DNA): TGTGCCAGCAGCCAATTCAGGGGGGCCTACGAGCAGTACTTC. Residues: CASSQFRGAYEQYF.

This clonotype was detected many times. This chain connects TRBV6-5 to TRBJ2-5, with D possibly matching TRBD1 (5 bases). V gave up 2 bases and J gave up 2 bases, with 9 bases separating them. CDR3 size: 14 residues. Germline V gives CDR1 MNHEY, CDR2 SVGAGI. CDR3 nucleotide sequence: TGTGCCAGCAGTTACGCAAACAGGCAAGAGACCCAGTACTTC. This codes for CASSYANRQETQYF.

Turning to this clonotype: This may be a read error: a much more frequent sequence differs by one nucleotide. This rearrangement joins TRBV20-1 to TRBJ2-7, with D maybe TRBD2 (5 bases). The CDR3 sequence is 14 residues long. Trimming cost V 2 bases and J 3 bases, with 14 bases left between them. CDR1 DFQATT and CDR2 SNEGSKA come from the germline V gene (reference sequence). CDR3 coding DNA: TGCAGTGCTAGACGGGAATTTGGGGTCTACGAGCAGTACGTC. Amino acid sequence: CSARREFGVYEQYV.

Worth noting for this clonotype: This may be a read error: a much more frequent sequence differs by one nucleotide. This CDR3 fails to terminate in the conserved phenylalanine or tryptophan, so it likely reflects a read error. The genes are TRBV6-1 and TRBJ1-2; D is possibly TRBD1 (5 bases). The CDR3 length is 14 residues. Germline values: CDR1 MNHNS, CDR2 SASEGT. With 2 bases removed from V and 7 bases from J, the gap between germline ends came to 14 bases. CDR3 sequence reads: CASSEQGDTGGYTY. For the CDR3, the DNA is TGTGCCAGCAGTGAACAAGGGGATACGGGTGGCTACACCTAC.